Below, 27 T cell receptor beta chains from the same sample are listed, as sequenced in a study of T cells in severe cutaneous drug reactions. Libraries were made by iRepertoire multiplex PCR with TCR subtype-specific primers for bulk and single-cell sequencing. TCRdb reprocessed the multiplex PCR reads, keeping one entry per CDR3 protein, no DNA. Its table lists 1,500 to 2,000 distinct CDR3 sequences. The patients sequenced had a carbamazepine-induced Stevens-Johnson syndrome or toxic epidermal necrolysis reaction. Material for sequencing was PBMCs. Source of these receptors: a human donor with Stevens-Johnson syndrome, a severe cutaneous drug reaction.

This clonotype registers medium-sized by frequency. The rearrangement links TRBV10-3 to TRBJ1-1. Germline-derived CDR1 and CDR2 are ENHRY and SYGVKD. This CDR3 has 21 residues. Here the CDR3 reads CAISESNLPRQNSNSNTEAFF.

The chain recombines TRBV7-7 with TRBJ2-5. The germline CDR1 and CDR2 sequences are SSHAT and FNYEAQ (reference sequence). The CDR3 has 16 amino acids. Here the CDR3 reads CASSLIPTSSQETQYF. Full variable domain (rest looked up from reference TRBV7-7 and TRBJ2-5): GAGVSQSPRYKVTKRGQDVTLRCDPISSHATLYWYQQALGQGPEFLTYFNYEAQPDKSGLPSDRFSAERPEGSISTLTIQRTEQRDSAMYRCASSLIPTSSQETQYFGPGTRLLVL.

This clonotype is classed as medium-sized by frequency. The chain couples TRBV7-9 to TRBJ1-1; TCRdb calls TRBD1, which cannot be checked without DNA. The length of the CDR3 is 14 residues. Germline V gives CDR1 SEHNR, CDR2 FQNEAQ (reference sequence). CDR3: CASSTGQPHYEAFF. Drawing the rest from reference TRBV7-9 and TRBJ1-1, the complete variable domain is DTGVSQNPRHKITKRGQNVTFRCDPISEHNRLYWYRQTLGQGPEFLTYFQNEAQLEKSRLLSDRFSAERPKGSFSTLEIQRTEQGDSAMYLCASSTGQPHYEAFFGQGTRLTVV.

This clonotype is identified as medium-sized (0.01 to 0.1%) from frequency. V is TRBV7-2 and J is TRBJ1-2; TCRdb designates TRBD1, a call that cannot be tested without DNA. The CDR3 covers 16 residues. Germline CDR1 is SGHTA and CDR2 is FQGNSA. CDR3 amino acids: CASSTLAGQGNYGYTF.

This clonotype is deemed large by its frequency. The rearrangement uses TRBV6-1 and TRBJ2-7; the D call from TCRdb, TRBD1, cannot be confirmed without DNA. Germline assignment: CDR1 MNHNS and CDR2 SASEGT. CDR3 size: 11 residues. CDR3 residues: CASGQEGEQYF.

The chain uses TRBV11-2 and TRBJ2-3; TCRdb gives TRBD2 as the D gene, but with no DNA this cannot be confirmed. The germline gives CDR1 SGHAT, CDR2 FQNNGV. The CDR3 loop spans 15 amino acids. The CDR3 protein is CASSTLAGSTDTQYF.

This clonotype is deemed medium-sized by its frequency. The rearrangement joins TRBV2 to TRBJ1-1; the TRBD1 assignment by TCRdb is unverifiable without DNA. The germline gives CDR1 SNHLY, CDR2 FYNNEI. The CDR3 is 14 amino acids. CDR3 sequence reads: CASSAQEMNTEAFF.

This clonotype shows up as medium-sized by frequency. The rearrangement uses TRBV7-9 and TRBJ2-1; TCRdb's assignment of TRBD2 cannot be checked, as there is no DNA. Germline V lookup: CDR1 SEHNR, CDR2 FQNEAQ (reference sequence). The CDR3 contains 15 residues. CDR3 protein: CASSLASSGHNEQFF.

The V gene is TRBV10-1, the J gene TRBJ2-3; TCRdb's assignment of TRBD2 cannot be checked, as there is no DNA. Germline V gene sequence: CDR1 WNHNN, CDR2 SYGVQD (reference sequence). The CDR3 is 15 residues long. The CDR3 is CASSHGLAATDTQYF.

This clonotype counts as medium-sized by frequency. V gene TRBV10-3 combines with J gene TRBJ1-1. The CDR3 is 14 amino acids. Per germline, CDR1 ENHRY and CDR2 SYGVKD. This chain's CDR3 is CAISMQGVDTEAFF.

Judged by frequency, this clonotype is medium-sized (0.01 to 0.1%). The chain recombines TRBV7-8 with TRBJ2-1; TCRdb picks TRBD2, but there is no DNA to check that call. Germline lookup yields CDR1 SGHVS and CDR2 FQNEAQ. The CDR3 contains 20 residues. Here the CDR3 reads CASSPLRIAGSYSSYNEQFF.

Frequency places this clonotype as medium-sized. This rearrangement joins TRBV6-1 to TRBJ2-7. CDR3 length equals 12 residues. Per germline, CDR1 MNHNS and CDR2 SASEGT. The CDR3: CASSAGSLEQYF.

This clonotype counts as medium-sized (0.01 to 0.1%) by frequency. The rearrangement uses TRBV28 and TRBJ1-6. The CDR3 is 11 residues long. CDR1 MDHEN and CDR2 SYDVKM come from the germline V gene. This CDR3 is CASSLDPHIHF.

This clonotype shows up as medium-sized by frequency. The chain carries TRBV7-2 and TRBJ2-3. This CDR3 has 12 residues. CDR1 and CDR2 (germline): SGHTA, FQGNSA. The CDR3 region is CASSLGYDTQYF.

This clonotype is classed as medium-sized by frequency. The chain couples TRBV27 to TRBJ2-7; TCRdb returns TRBD2, unconfirmable since there is no DNA. The length of the CDR3 is 13 residues. Germline values: CDR1 MNHEY, CDR2 SMNVEV (reference sequence). CDR3 in amino acids: CASSFRTSGEQYF.

The rearrangement joins TRBV30 to TRBJ2-1; TCRdb indicates TRBD2, and absent DNA this call remains unverified. The CDR3 loop spans 15 amino acids. Germline CDR1 and CDR2: GTSNPN and SVGIG (reference sequence). The CDR3 reads CAWTRGSGRGVRQFF. Together with reference TRBV30 and TRBJ2-1, the CDR3 gives the full variable domain: SQTIHQWPATLVQPVGSPLSLECTVEGTSNPNLYWYRQAAGRGLQLLFYSVGIGQISSEVPQNLSASRPQDRQFILSSKKLLLSDSGFYLCAWTRGSGRGVRQFFGPGTRLTVL.

This clonotype ranks as medium-sized in terms of frequency. The chain carries TRBV19 and TRBJ2-1; the TCRdb D gene call, TRBD1, has no DNA to confirm it. This CDR3 region has 15 residues. Looked up from germline, CDR1 is LNHDA and CDR2 is SQIVND (reference sequence). The CDR3 here is CASSIGDRIRNEQFF.

The J gene is TRBJ2-1, the V gene TRBV4-1; the D gene TCRdb calls, TRBD2, cannot be checked with no DNA. This CDR3 has 16 amino acids. The germline V gene has CDR1 MGHRA and CDR2 YSYEKL. The CDR3: CASSQAGKGSYNEQFF.

Considering frequency, this clonotype is large (0.1 to 1%). The CDR3: CASSMRTGANTEAFF. This chain joins TRBV11-1 and TRBJ1-1; there is no DNA to check the TCRdb D call of TRBD1. The CDR3 is 15 residues long. Germline-derived CDR1 and CDR2 are SGHAT and FQDESV (reference sequence).

This clonotype counts as medium-sized by frequency. V usage is TRBV6-1 and J usage is TRBJ2-7. The germline V gene encodes CDR1 MNHNS and CDR2 SASEGT. CDR3 length equals 14 residues. The CDR3 spells CASTIDGSSYEQYF.

This clonotype is labeled medium-sized based on frequency. This chain uses TRBV28 with TRBJ2-3; TCRdb indicates TRBD2, and absent DNA this call remains unverified. Germline V gene data show CDR1 as MDHEN and CDR2 as SYDVKM. CDR3 length equals 13 residues. This CDR3 is CASSLSFVAGKYF.

The rearrangement uses TRBV5-1 and TRBJ2-7. The CDR3 length is 15 residues. Germline CDR1 reads SGHRS; CDR2 reads YFSETQ. The CDR3 reads CASSSAVEPRDEQYF.

This clonotype is deemed large by its frequency. The CDR3 is CASSLIEGNTEAFF. The genes are TRBV28 and TRBJ1-1. The CDR3 has 14 residues. Looked up from germline, CDR1 is MDHEN and CDR2 is SYDVKM.

This clonotype is deemed large (0.1 to 1%) by its frequency. CDR3: CASSLGTSGNEQFF. The chain combines TRBV27 with TRBJ2-1; the TCRdb call, TRBD2, lacks DNA for checking. CDR1 and CDR2 from the germline V gene are MNHEY and SMNVEV (reference sequence). The CDR3 consists of 14 residues.

The chain recombines TRBV20-1 with TRBJ1-5. CDR1 is DFQATT and CDR2 is SNEGSKA in the germline V gene (reference sequence). The CDR3 covers 13 residues. This CDR3 is CSDPIGSNQPQHF.

Measured by frequency, this clonotype is medium-sized (0.01 to 0.1%). V gene TRBV28 combines with J gene TRBJ2-2; TCRdb's assignment of TRBD1 cannot be checked, as there is no DNA. Germline V gene sequence: CDR1 MDHEN, CDR2 SYDVKM. The CDR3 extends over 14 amino acids. The CDR3 sequence: CASSPTGFSGELFF.

The chain combines TRBV29-1 with TRBJ2-1; TCRdb's D call of TRBD2 is untestable without DNA. The CDR3 spans 18 residues. The germline CDR1 and CDR2 sequences are SQVTM and ANQGSEA. This chain's CDR3 is CSADGLAGERYALYEQFF.